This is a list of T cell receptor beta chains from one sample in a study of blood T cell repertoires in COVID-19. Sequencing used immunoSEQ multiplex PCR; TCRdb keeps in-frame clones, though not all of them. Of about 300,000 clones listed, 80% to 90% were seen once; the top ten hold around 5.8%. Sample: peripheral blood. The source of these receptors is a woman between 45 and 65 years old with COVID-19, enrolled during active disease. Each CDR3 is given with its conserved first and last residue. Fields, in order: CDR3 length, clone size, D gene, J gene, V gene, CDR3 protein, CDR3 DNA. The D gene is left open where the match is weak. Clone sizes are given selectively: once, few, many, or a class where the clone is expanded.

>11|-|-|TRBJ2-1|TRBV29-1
CSVETFNEQFF
TGCAGCGTTGAAACTTTCAATGAGCAGTTCTTC
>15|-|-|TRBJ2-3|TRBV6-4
CASGKETGSTDTQYF
TGTGCCAGCGGGAAAGAGACAGGTAGCACAGATACGCAGTATTTT
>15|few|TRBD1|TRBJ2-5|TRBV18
CASSPGQGRQETQYF
TGTGCCAGCTCACCCGGACAGGGGAGGCAAGAGACCCAGTACTTC
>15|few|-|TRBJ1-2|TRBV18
CASSQTGTPNYGYTF
TGTGCCAGCTCACAGACCGGGACACCTAACTATGGCTACACCTTC
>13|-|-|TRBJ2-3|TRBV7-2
CASSATGPDTQYF
TGTGCCAGCAGCGCCACAGGGCCAGATACGCAGTATTTT
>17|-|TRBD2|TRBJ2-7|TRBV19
CASSPDGLAGGGGEQYF
TGTGCCAGTAGTCCGGACGGACTAGCGGGAGGGGGGGGCGAGCAGTACTTC
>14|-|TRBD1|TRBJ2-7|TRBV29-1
CSVRDRVGRYEQYF
TGCAGCGTAAGGGACAGGGTGGGTCGCTACGAGCAGTACTTC
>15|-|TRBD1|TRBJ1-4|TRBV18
CASSPPGQAWEKLFF
TGTGCCAGCTCACCACCGGGACAGGCTTGGGAAAAACTGTTTTTT
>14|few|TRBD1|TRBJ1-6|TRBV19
CASSRTGYNSPLHF
TGTGCCAGTAGTCGGACAGGGTATAATTCACCCCTCCACTTT
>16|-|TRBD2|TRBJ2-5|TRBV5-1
CASSLGLAGPQETQYF
TGCGCCAGCAGCTTGGGACTAGCGGGGCCCCAAGAGACCCAGTACTTC
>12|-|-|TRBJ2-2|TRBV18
CASSPLQAELFF
TGTGCCAGCTCACCATTACAGGCCGAATTGTTTTTT
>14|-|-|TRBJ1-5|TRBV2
CASSELSVGQPQHF
TGTGCCAGCAGTGAACTTTCGGTCGGTCAGCCCCAGCATTTT
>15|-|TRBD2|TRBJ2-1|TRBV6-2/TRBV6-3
CASSLAGSSYNEQFF
TGTGCCAGCAGTCTAGCGGGATCCTCCTACAATGAGCAGTTCTTC
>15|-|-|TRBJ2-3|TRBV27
CASTMTIEGTDTQYF
TGTGCCAGCACCATGACTATCGAGGGCACAGATACGCAGTATTTT
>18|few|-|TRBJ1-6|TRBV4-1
CASSQEGSPSSYNSPLHF
TGCGCCAGCAGCCAAGAGGGTTCTCCTAGCTCCTATAATTCACCCCTCCACTTT